This T cell receptor (beta chain) was documented in a study of OX40 agonist ivuxolimab in advanced cancers. About the research overall: Patients received the agonistic anti-OX40 (CD134) antibody ivuxolimab. Enrollees could have had prior anti-PD-1, anti-PD-L1 or anti-CTLA-4 therapy, which 40% had received. The study, taken as a whole, reports: On average, CD8+ T cells showed a greater number of expanded clones than CD4+. Both blood CD4+ and CD8+ T cells showed clonal growth by week 6 at 0.1 to 3.0 mg/kg.

Some clones are missing from TCRdb's copy, which holds only in-frame ones; the method was immunoSEQ multiplex PCR. The sample has about 55,000 clones, roughly three quarters seen once; the top ten hold around 4.5%. In regard to this clone: What it recognizes is unknown.

With 4 bases removed from V and 5 bases from J, the gap between germline ends came to 14 bases. Germline-derived CDR1 and CDR2 are LGHNA and YSLEER. The CDR3 length is 14 residues. The source is an adult with an advanced solid tumor such as melanoma, head and neck, liver or kidney cancer. The starting material was CD4+ or CD8+ T cells sorted from blood, obtained in a trial of the OX40 agonist ivuxolimab. This rearrangement joins TRBV4-3 to TRBJ1-1, with D unresolved. The CDR3 protein is CASSPSPLVTEAFF. CDR3 DNA: TGCGCCAGCAGCCCTAGCCCCCTGGTGACTGAAGCTTTCTTT.